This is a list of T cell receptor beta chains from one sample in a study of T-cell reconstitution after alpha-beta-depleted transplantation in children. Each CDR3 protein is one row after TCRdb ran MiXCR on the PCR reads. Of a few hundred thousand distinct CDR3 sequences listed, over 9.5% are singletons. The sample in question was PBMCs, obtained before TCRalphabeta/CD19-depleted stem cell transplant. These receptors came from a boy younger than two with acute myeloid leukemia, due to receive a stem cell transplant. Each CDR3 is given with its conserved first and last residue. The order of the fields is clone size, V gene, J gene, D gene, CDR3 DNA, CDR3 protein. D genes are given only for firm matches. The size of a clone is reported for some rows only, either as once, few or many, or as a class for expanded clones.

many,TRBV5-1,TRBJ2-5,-,TGCGCCAGCAGCTGGGACAATACCCAAGAGACCCAGTACTTC,CASSWDNTQETQYF
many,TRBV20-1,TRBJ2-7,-,TGCAGTGCTAGAGTCCCGAGCGGAGCCTACGAGCAGTACTTC,CSARVPSGAYEQYF
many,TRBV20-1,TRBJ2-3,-,TGCAGTGCTAGCCCGGTGCGGGGGCCCCAATTGAGCACAGATACGCAGTATTTT,CSASPVRGPQLSTDTQYF
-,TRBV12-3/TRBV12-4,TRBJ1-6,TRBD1,TGTGCCAGCAGTTTGGGACAGCTGAATTCACCCCTCCACTTT,CASSLGQLNSPLHF
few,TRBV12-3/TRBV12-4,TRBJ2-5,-,TGTGCCAGCAGTTTAGCGAGGTCCCAAGAGACCCAGTACTTC,CASSLARSQETQYF
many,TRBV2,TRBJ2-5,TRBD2,TGTGCCAGCAGGGGGCCTAGCGGGGGCGGCTTCCAAGAGACCCAGTACTTC,CASRGPSGGGFQETQYF
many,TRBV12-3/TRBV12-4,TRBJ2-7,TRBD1,TGTGCCAGCAGTTTTTTGACAGGGAGAGGGTACGAGCAGTACTTC,CASSFLTGRGYEQYF
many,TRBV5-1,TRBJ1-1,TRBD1,TGCGCCAGCAGCTTGTACAGGGGAGGCACTGAAGCTTTCTTT,CASSLYRGGTEAFF
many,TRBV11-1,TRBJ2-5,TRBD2,TGTGCCAGCAGCCTCGGGACTAGCGGGAGGGCCCAGTACTTC,CASSLGTSGRAQYF
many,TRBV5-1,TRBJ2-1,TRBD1,TGCGCCAGCAGCTTGGGGCAGGGGGCCATGGGTGAGCAGTTCTTC,CASSLGQGAMGEQFF
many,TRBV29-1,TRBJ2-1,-,TGCAGCGTTGAAGATCTATTTAGTCCGTCGGTCTTC,CSVEDLFSPSVF
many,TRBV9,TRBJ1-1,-,TGTGCCAGCAGCGCCGGGGTGACGCAAGAAGCTTTCTTT,CASSAGVTQEAFF
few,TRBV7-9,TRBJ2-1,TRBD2,TGTGCCAGCAGCACCTTTCTAGCGGGAGGCAATGAGCAGTTCTTC,CASSTFLAGGNEQFF
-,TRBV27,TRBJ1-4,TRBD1,TGTGCCAGCAGTTCAACTCGACAGGGGGCCCGTCGTGAAAAACTGTTTTTT,CASSSTRQGARREKLFF
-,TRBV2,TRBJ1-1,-,TGTACCAGCAGTCTCATACCCCCGGTATACAGGGAGAACACTGAAGCTTTCTTT,CTSSLIPPVYRENTEAFF
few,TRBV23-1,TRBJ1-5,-,TGCGCCAGCAGTCTGGGGAAGGGGCCCCCGACTCAGCCCCAGCATTTT,CASSLGKGPPTQPQHF
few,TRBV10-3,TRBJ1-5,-,TGTGCCATCGGCCGGGATAGCAATCAGCCCCAGCATTTT,CAIGRDSNQPQHF
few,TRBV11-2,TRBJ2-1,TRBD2,TGTGCCAGCAGCTTTAGGGGCGGCGGGGGGGCCTCCTACAATGAGCAGTTCTTC,CASSFRGGGGASYNEQFF
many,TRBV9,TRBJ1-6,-,TGTGCCAGCAGCGTAGGACACTATAATTCACCCCTCCACTTT,CASSVGHYNSPLHF
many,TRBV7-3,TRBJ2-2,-,TGTGCCAGCAGCCCAACTAGTTCCGGGGAGCTGTTTTTT,CASSPTSSGELFF
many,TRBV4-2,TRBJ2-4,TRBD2,TGTGCCAGCAGCCAAGATATCCAGGCGGGGGGGCCTCGGAACATTCAGTACTTC,CASSQDIQAGGPRNIQYF
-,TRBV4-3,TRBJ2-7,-,TGCGCCAGCAGCCAACATTCGAAAGGTAGGACCTACGAGCAGTACTTC,CASSQHSKGRTYEQYF
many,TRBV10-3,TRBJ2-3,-,TGTGCCATCAGGACTAGCACAGATACGCAGTATTTT,CAIRTSTDTQYF
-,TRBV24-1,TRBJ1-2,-,TGTGCCACCAGTGACCCAGGAAGGAGCTATGGCTACACCTTC,CATSDPGRSYGYTF
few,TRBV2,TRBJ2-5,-,TGTGCCAGCAGCCTAGGACTGATCCAAGAGACCCAGTACTTC,CASSLGLIQETQYF
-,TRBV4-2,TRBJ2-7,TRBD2,TGTGCCAGCAGCCAAGGTCGGGACTACTACTACGAGCAGTACTTC,CASSQGRDYYYEQYF
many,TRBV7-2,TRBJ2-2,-,TGTGCCAGCAGCCCACACACAAGGAACACCGGGGAGCTGTTTTTT,CASSPHTRNTGELFF